The 29 T cell receptor beta chains below all came from one sample that was sequenced in a study of radiotherapy plus CTLA-4 blockade in lung cancer. This table comes from immunoSEQ multiplex PCR, and its TCRdb copy is limited to in-frame clones, with some not included. The sample contains approximately 80,000 clones, 70% to 85% of which appear only once. Sample: peripheral blood, taken from a patient treated with radiotherapy plus ipilimumab. These receptor sequences come from a human donor with non-small cell lung cancer whose response to radiotherapy plus ipilimumab could not be evaluated.

The genes are TRBV4-1 and TRBJ2-7, with a tentative D call TRBD2 (6 bases). V lost 3 bases to trimming and J lost 0 bases, with 9 bases between them. Germline assignment: CDR1 MGHRA and CDR2 YSYEKL. The CDR3 totals 14 residues. The CDR3 here is CASSHRENSYEQYF. The DNA of the CDR3 is TGCGCCAGCAGCCATCGGGAGAACTCCTACGAGCAGTACTTC.

This chain connects TRBV5-6 to TRBJ1-1; a weak D match, TRBD1 (5 bases). This CDR3 comprises 14 residues. V was cut by 4 bases and J by 5 bases, with 15 bases left in between. Germline CDR1 reads SGHDT; CDR2 reads YYEEEE. The CDR3 DNA sequence: TGTGCCAGCAGCCGGGGGGGATTAAGGACTGAAGCTTTCTTT. Protein sequence: CASSRGGLRTEAFF.

The rearrangement joins TRBV15 to TRBJ2-7; 8 nucleotides agree with TRBD2. This CDR3 contains 16 residues. With 4 bases clipped from V and 0 bases from J, the junction kept 8 bases outside the gene matches. Per germline, CDR1 LNHNV and CDR2 YYDKDF (reference sequence). CDR3 coding DNA: TGTGCCACCAGCAAGATAGCGGGGTCCCCCTCCTACGAGCAGTACTTC. It encodes CATSKIAGSPSYEQYF.

The chain's CDR3 is CASSFLLAPAEQFF. CDR3 DNA sequence: TGTGCCAGCAGCTTTCTACTAGCTCCGGCTGAGCAGTTCTTC. The chain is built from TRBV5-6 and TRBJ2-1, with D possibly matching TRBD2 (6 bases). Germline V CDR1 and CDR2: SGHDT, YYEEEE. Between the trimmed V and J ends, which lost 2 bases and 9 bases, there was a span of 15 bases. The CDR3 is 14 residues long.

The gene calls are TRBV27 and TRBJ1-2; no firm D call. V was clipped by 6 bases and J by 7 bases, with 39 bases between them. CDR1 MNHEY and CDR2 SMNVEV come from the germline V gene (reference sequence). The CDR3 contains 21 residues. In nucleotides, the CDR3 is TGTGCCAGCAGCCGCCAGAACCCCCTTTTCGCAAGTCGAGGCATAATCGGTGGCTACACCTTC. This encodes CASSRQNPLFASRGIIGGYTF.

The chain links TRBV9 to TRBJ2-3; possibly TRBD1 for D (5 bases). V was shortened by 0 bases and J by 2 bases, with 10 bases between the two germline ends. This CDR3 contains 15 residues. Germline lookup yields CDR1 SGDLS and CDR2 YYNGEE. CDR3: CASSVEGDPTDTQYF. The DNA of the CDR3 is TGTGCCAGCAGCGTAGAAGGGGATCCCACAGATACGCAGTATTTT.

The rearrangement joins TRBV19 to TRBJ1-2, with D possibly being TRBD1 (5 bases). This CDR3 region has 14 residues. Germline CDR1 LNHDA, CDR2 SQIVND (reference sequence). The germline V and J ends were trimmed by 3 bases and 7 bases, with 15 bases remaining between them. The CDR3 DNA reads TGTGCCAGTAGTATCGGGAGGGACCTCAGTGGCTACACCTTC. Protein sequence: CASSIGRDLSGYTF. Looking up the rest from reference TRBV19 and TRBJ1-2 gives the full variable domain: DGGITQSPKYLFRKEGQNVTLSCEQNLNHDAMYWYRQDPGQGLRLIYYSQIVNDFQKGDIAEGYSVSREKKESFPLTVTSAQKNPTAFYLCASSIGRDLSGYTFGSGTRLTVV.

The chain joins TRBV2 to TRBJ2-7; maybe TRBD1 (6 bases). V lost 6 bases, J lost 0 bases, and 27 bases lay in between. Germline lookup yields CDR1 SNHLY and CDR2 FYNNEI. This CDR3 comprises 19 residues. The CDR3 here is CASRVTGNYFFSGSYEQYF. The CDR3 DNA reads TGTGCCAGCAGGGTTACAGGGAACTACTTTTTCTCTGGCTCCTACGAGCAGTACTTC.

This chain joins TRBV7-3 and TRBJ2-5, with 8 bases aligning to TRBD2. CDR3 size: 14 residues. Germline V lookup: CDR1 SGHTA, CDR2 FQGTGA. V gave up 5 bases and J gave up 2 bases; unmatched junction bases: 4. The CDR3 spells CASSLSGGQETQYF. The CDR3 DNA follows: TGTGCCAGCAGCCTAAGCGGGGGTCAAGAGACCCAGTACTTC. Full variable domain (outside the CDR3, taken from reference TRBV7-3 and TRBJ2-5): GAGVSQTPSNKVTEKGKYVELRCDPISGHTALYWYRQSLGQGPEFLIYFQGTGAADDSGLPNDRFFAVRPEGSVSTLKIQRTERGDSAVYLCASSLSGGQETQYFGPGTRLLVL.

V gene TRBV5-1 combines with J gene TRBJ1-1; tentative D call: TRBD1 (6 bases). Trimming removed 3 bases from V and 2 bases from J, with 8 bases in between. This CDR3 has 13 residues. Per germline, CDR1 SGHRS and CDR2 YFSETQ. DNA for the CDR3: TGCGCCAGCAGCTGGACAGCTAACACTGAAGCTTTCTTT. It codes for CASSWTANTEAFF. The full variable domain, in which reference TRBV5-1 and TRBJ1-1 provide the parts outside the CDR3, is KAGVTQTPRYLIKTRGQQVTLSCSPISGHRSVSWYQQTPGQGLQFLFEYFSETQRNKGNFPGRFSGRQFSNSRSEMNVSTLELGDSALYLCASSWTANTEAFFGQGTRLTVV.

The table lists this clone with a few counts. CDR3 nucleotides: TGCAGTGCTAGCTCCGGGGGGACCCAGTACTTC. This gives the protein CSASSGGTQYF. The V call is TRBV20-1, the J call TRBJ2-5, with D perhaps matching TRBD2 (6 bases). Deletions cut 3 bases from V and 7 bases from J, with 9 bases between. This CDR3 has 11 residues. Germline V gene data show CDR1 as DFQATT and CDR2 as SNEGSKA (reference sequence).

The CDR3 protein is CASSLRQGAGANYGYTF. As DNA, the CDR3 is TGCGCCAGCAGCTTACGTCAGGGGGCTGGAGCTAACTATGGCTACACCTTC. This chain joins TRBV5-1 and TRBJ1-2; TRBD1 aligns across 8 bases. The CDR3 has 17 residues. In germline, CDR1 is SGHRS, CDR2 YFSETQ. V lost 2 bases to trimming and J lost 0 bases; unmatched junction nucleotides: 9.

This chain uses TRBV15 with TRBJ2-7; D may be TRBD1 (5 bases). With 0 bases removed from V and 2 bases from J, the gap between germline ends came to 8 bases. There are 14 residues in the CDR3. Germline V gives CDR1 LNHNV, CDR2 YYDKDF (reference sequence). CDR3: CATSRDGAAYEQYF. The CDR3 DNA follows: TGTGCCACCAGCAGAGATGGGGCAGCCTACGAGCAGTACTTC.

This clone was detected a few times. This chain links TRBV10-1 with TRBJ2-5; 11 nucleotides agree with TRBD2. The CDR3 has 19 amino acids. Germline values: CDR1 WNHNN, CDR2 SYGVQD (reference sequence). The V gene end was trimmed by 6 bases and the J gene end by 2 bases; junction bases not matched to a gene: 17. The CDR3 DNA reads as TGCGCCAGCAGCTCCGGACAGGGGCTAGCGGGAGGACCTCAAGAGACCCAGTACTTC. It encodes CASSSGQGLAGGPQETQYF.

The rearrangement links TRBV6-6 to TRBJ1-2; maybe TRBD1 (6 bases). From germline, CDR1 is MNHNY and CDR2 SVGAGI (reference sequence). The CDR3 runs to 15 residues. V lost 7 bases and J lost 2, with 17 bases in between. Here the CDR3 reads CASTADRRPNYGYTF. CDR3 nucleotide sequence: TGTGCCAGCACCGCGGACAGACGTCCGAACTATGGCTACACCTTC.

This chain connects TRBV5-4 to TRBJ1-1; D uncertain. The CDR3 loop spans 12 amino acids. Trimming removed 1 base from V and 3 bases from J, with 4 bases in between. CDR1 and CDR2 (germline): SGHNT, YYREEE (reference sequence). The CDR3 DNA reads as TGTGCCAGCAGCTTGATAGACACTGAAGCTTTCTTT. Translation: CASSLIDTEAFF.

This clone was recorded only once. The CDR3 nucleotides read TGTGCCAGCAGCAAGTCATGGCAGGGATTTAGGGGCTATGGCTACACCTTC. Translated, it gives CASSKSWQGFRGYGYTF. The rearrangement uses TRBV28 and TRBJ1-2, with D perhaps TRBD1 (5 bases). V lost 6 bases, J lost 4 bases, and 24 bases lay in between. Germline values: CDR1 MDHEN, CDR2 SYDVKM. The length of the CDR3 is 17 residues.

CDR3 protein: CASSLAPGVGDTQYF. DNA of the CDR3: TGCGCCAGCAGCTTGGCCCCAGGGGTGGGAGATACGCAGTATTTT. The genes are TRBV5-1 and TRBJ2-3, with a possible D match to TRBD1 (6 bases). The CDR3 totals 15 residues. In germline, CDR1 is SGHRS, CDR2 YFSETQ. V was clipped by 0 bases and J by 5 bases, with 13 bases between them.

The rearrangement uses TRBV11-3 and TRBJ1-4, with 8 bases identical to TRBD1. Losses at the gene ends were 3 bases for V and 0 bases for J; bases not matched to a gene: 3. Germline V gene lookup returns CDR1 SGHNT and CDR2 YENEEA. This CDR3 is 16 amino acids long. CDR3 region: CASSLTGVSTNEKLFF. The CDR3 DNA reads TGTGCCAGCAGCTTGACAGGGGTTTCAACTAATGAAAAACTGTTTTTT.

V is TRBV11-2 and J is TRBJ2-5, with D possibly being TRBD2 (5 bases). The length of the CDR3 is 16 residues. Trimming cost V 2 bases and J 5 bases, with 18 bases left between them. The germline V gene encodes CDR1 SGHAT and CDR2 FQNNGV. The CDR3 is CASSLLGSSQIETQYF. DNA for the CDR3: TGTGCCAGCAGCTTATTAGGGAGCTCACAGATTGAGACCCAGTACTTC.

The genes are TRBV19 and TRBJ2-3; D is unresolved. This CDR3 spans 14 amino acids. The V and J ends lost 1 base and 3 bases respectively, with 8 bases between them. The V gene's germline CDR1 is LNHDA and CDR2 SQIVND (reference sequence). The CDR3 region is CASSIGLATDTQYF. In nucleotides, the CDR3 is TGTGCCAGTAGTATAGGGTTAGCAACAGATACGCAGTATTTT.

This rearrangement joins TRBV19 to TRBJ2-3; 10 bases are shared with TRBD2. Germline-derived CDR1 and CDR2 are LNHDA and SQIVND (reference sequence). CDR3 length equals 16 residues. With 5 bases clipped from V and 5 bases from J, the junction kept 10 bases outside the gene matches. CDR3 in DNA: TGTGCCAGTAGTCTTCAAATAGCGGGAGGTGGAGATACGCAGTATTTT. Protein: CASSLQIAGGGDTQYF.

The chain employs TRBV5-1 and TRBJ1-2, with D unclear. The CDR3 spans 13 residues. The V end was cut by 0 bases, the J end by 2 bases, with 5 bases between. Germline V lookup: CDR1 SGHRS, CDR2 YFSETQ. This CDR3 reads CASSLDRNYGYTF. In DNA form, the CDR3 reads TGCGCCAGCAGCTTGGACAGAAACTATGGCTACACCTTC.

This clone was picked up one time. The chain uses TRBV19 and TRBJ2-5; a weak D match, TRBD1 (6 bases). The germline gives CDR1 LNHDA, CDR2 SQIVND (reference sequence). The CDR3 is made up of 15 amino acids. Trimming left V 3 bases short and J 4 bases short, with 15 bases between. The chain's CDR3 is CASSMAGALGETQYF. The DNA for the CDR3 is TGTGCCAGTAGTATGGCAGGGGCTCTTGGAGAGACCCAGTACTTC.

There are a few counts of this clone. This rearrangement joins TRBV6-5 to TRBJ2-5; D possibly corresponds to TRBD1 (6 bases). The end of the DNA is better explained by TRBJ2-7, so the J call may be wrong. The germline gives CDR1 MNHEY, CDR2 SVGAGI. This CDR3 comprises 15 residues. CDR3 sequence reads: CASTTGHYSSYEQYF. The DNA for the CDR3 is TGTGCCAGCACCACGGGACATTATAGCTCCTACGAGCAGTACTTC.

This clone was detected once. The chain combines TRBV19 with TRBJ2-5, with a tentative D call TRBD2 (7 bases). The V end was cut by 4 bases, the J end by 5 bases, with 17 bases between. The V gene's germline CDR1 is LNHDA and CDR2 SQIVND (reference sequence). This CDR3 is 15 amino acids long. CDR3 sequence reads: CASSRGRRGQETQYF. The DNA of the CDR3 is TGTGCCAGTAGTAGGGGCCGGCGGGGGCAGGAGACCCAGTACTTC.

The chain carries TRBV4-3 and TRBJ2-3; the match to TRBD2 covers 7 bases. The V gene's germline CDR1 is LGHNA and CDR2 YSLEER. The CDR3 consists of 15 residues. V dropped 0 bases and J dropped 1; count of bases not matched to a gene: 1. CDR3 in DNA: TGCGCCAGCAGCCAAGAGGGGAGGGGCACAGATACGCAGTATTTT. Protein: CASSQEGRGTDTQYF.

This rearrangement joins TRBV6-6 to TRBJ2-7, with TRBD2 matching over 8 bases. From germline, CDR1 is MNHNY and CDR2 SVGAGI (reference sequence). There are 14 residues in the CDR3. The ends lost 1 base at V and 4 bases at J; junction bases unmatched: 3. The CDR3 DNA reads TGTGCCAGCAGTTACTATGGACTAGCTTACGAGCAGTACTTC. This encodes CASSYYGLAYEQYF.

The chain joins TRBV5-4 to TRBJ2-2; 14 nucleotides agree with TRBD2. The trim removed 0 bases at V and 0 bases at J, leaving 1 base unmatched. Germline CDR1 SGHNT, CDR2 YYREEE (reference sequence). CDR3 size: 18 residues. Written as DNA, the CDR3 is TGTGCCAGCAGCTTGGGACTAGCGGGAGGGTCGAACACCGGGGAGCTGTTTTTT. This codes for CASSLGLAGGSNTGELFF.